This T cell receptor beta chain originates from a study of CD8+ T cells in alopecia areata. Investigators isolated RNA and reverse transcribed it into cDNA to act as the sequencing template. Only in-frame clones appear in the TCRdb table, and some are missing; sequencing was by immunoSEQ multiplex PCR. This table holds about 140,000 clones, 45% to 60% found once. The source was CD4+ T cells sorted from blood, collected at week 0. The sequence derives from a human donor with alopecia areata.

For the CDR3, the DNA is TGTGCCAGCAGTGAATCTCGTGGCTACACCTTC. This translates into CASSESRGYTF. V is TRBV25-1 and J is TRBJ1-2, with unresolved D. Looked up from germline, CDR1 is MGHDK and CDR2 is SYGVNS. CDR3 length equals 11 residues. V lost 1 base and J 7 bases, leaving 4 bases between the germline ends.